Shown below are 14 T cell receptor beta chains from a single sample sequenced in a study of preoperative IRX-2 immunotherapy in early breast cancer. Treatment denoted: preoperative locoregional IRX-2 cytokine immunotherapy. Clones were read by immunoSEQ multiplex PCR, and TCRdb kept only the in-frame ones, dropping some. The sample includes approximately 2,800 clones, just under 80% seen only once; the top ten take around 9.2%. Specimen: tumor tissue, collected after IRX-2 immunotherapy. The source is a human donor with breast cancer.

CDR3: CASSSHAGGVEQFF. The CDR3 DNA is TGTGCCAGCAGCTCCCATGCGGGAGGGGTTGAGCAGTTCTTC. This chain uses TRBV7-1 with TRBJ2-1, with 9 bases aligning to TRBD2. TRBV7-1 is assigned to the ORF class and has an uncertain function. The CDR3 extends over 14 amino acids. J lost 9 bases, V lost 3 bases, and 6 bases had no gene match.

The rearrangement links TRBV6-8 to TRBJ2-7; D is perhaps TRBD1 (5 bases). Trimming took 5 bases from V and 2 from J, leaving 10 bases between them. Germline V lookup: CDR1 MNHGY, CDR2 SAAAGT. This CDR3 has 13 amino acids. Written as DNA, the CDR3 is TGTGCCAGCAGTGATCAGACAGCCTACGAGCAGTACTTC. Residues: CASSDQTAYEQYF.

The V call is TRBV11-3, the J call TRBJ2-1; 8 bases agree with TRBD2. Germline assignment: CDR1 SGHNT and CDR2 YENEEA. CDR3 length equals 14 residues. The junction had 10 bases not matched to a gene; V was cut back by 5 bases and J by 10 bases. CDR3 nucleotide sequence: TGTGCCAGCAGCCACCGTCCGGGACTAGGAGAGCAGTTCTTC. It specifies CASSHRPGLGEQFF.

CDR3 protein: CASSLGGPGPSPLHF. In DNA form, the CDR3 reads TGTGCCAGCAGCTTAGGGGGGCCAGGGCCTTCACCCCTCCACTTT. The chain uses TRBV11-3 and TRBJ1-6, with D possibly being TRBD1 (6 bases). Trimming took off 1 base at V and 9 bases at J, with 13 bases between the two ends. The CDR3 is 15 amino acids. CDR1 SGHNT and CDR2 YENEEA come from the germline V gene.

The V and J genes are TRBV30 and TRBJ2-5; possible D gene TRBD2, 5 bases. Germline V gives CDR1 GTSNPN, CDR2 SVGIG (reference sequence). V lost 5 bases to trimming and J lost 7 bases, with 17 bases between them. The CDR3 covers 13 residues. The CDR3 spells CAWEPGFGPTQYF. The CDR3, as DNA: TGTGCCTGGGAACCGGGGTTTGGCCCGACCCAGTACTTC. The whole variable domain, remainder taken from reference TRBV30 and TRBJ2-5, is SQTIHQWPATLVQPVGSPLSLECTVEGTSNPNLYWYRQAAGRGLQLLFYSVGIGQISSEVPQNLSASRPQDRQFILSSKKLLLSDSGFYLCAWEPGFGPTQYFGPGTRLLVL.

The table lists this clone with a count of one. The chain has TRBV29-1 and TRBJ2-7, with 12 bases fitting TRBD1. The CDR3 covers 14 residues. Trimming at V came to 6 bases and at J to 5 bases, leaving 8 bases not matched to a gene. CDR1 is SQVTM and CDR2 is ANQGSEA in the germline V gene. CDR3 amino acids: CSVEGGTGGDEQYF. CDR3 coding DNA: TGCAGCGTGGAGGGCGGGACAGGGGGCGACGAGCAGTACTTC.

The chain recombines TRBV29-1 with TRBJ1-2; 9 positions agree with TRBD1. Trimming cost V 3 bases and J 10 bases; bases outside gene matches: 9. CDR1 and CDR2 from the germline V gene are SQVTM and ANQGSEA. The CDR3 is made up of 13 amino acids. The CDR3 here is CSVETGTGMDYTF. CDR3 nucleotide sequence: TGCAGCGTTGAGACCGGGACAGGGATGGACTACACCTTC.

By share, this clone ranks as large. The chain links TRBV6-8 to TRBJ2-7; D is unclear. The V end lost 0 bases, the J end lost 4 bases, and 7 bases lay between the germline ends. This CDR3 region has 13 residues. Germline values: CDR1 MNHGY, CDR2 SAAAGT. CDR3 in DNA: TGTGCCAGCAGTTACTCACGAGGTTACGAGCAGTACTTC. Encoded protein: CASSYSRGYEQYF.

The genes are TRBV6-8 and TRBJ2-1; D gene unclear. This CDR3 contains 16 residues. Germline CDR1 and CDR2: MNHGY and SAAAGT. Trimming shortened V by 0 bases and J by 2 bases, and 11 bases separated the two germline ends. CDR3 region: CASSYSWDTTYNEQFF. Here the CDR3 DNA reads TGTGCCAGCAGTTACTCCTGGGATACTACCTACAATGAGCAGTTCTTC.

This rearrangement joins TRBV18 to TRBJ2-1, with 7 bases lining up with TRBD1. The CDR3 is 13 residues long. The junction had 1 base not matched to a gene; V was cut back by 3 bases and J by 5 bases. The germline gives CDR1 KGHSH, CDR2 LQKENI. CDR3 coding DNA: TGTGCCAGCTCACCCGGACAGGACAATGAGCAGTTCTTC. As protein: CASSPGQDNEQFF.

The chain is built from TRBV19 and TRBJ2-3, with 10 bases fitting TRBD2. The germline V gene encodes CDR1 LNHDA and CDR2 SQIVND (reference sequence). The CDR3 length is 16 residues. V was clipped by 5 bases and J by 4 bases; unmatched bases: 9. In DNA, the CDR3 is TGTGCCAGTAGTTCGGGACTAGCGCGCGGTCCAGATACGCAGTATTTT. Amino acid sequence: CASSSGLARGPDTQYF.

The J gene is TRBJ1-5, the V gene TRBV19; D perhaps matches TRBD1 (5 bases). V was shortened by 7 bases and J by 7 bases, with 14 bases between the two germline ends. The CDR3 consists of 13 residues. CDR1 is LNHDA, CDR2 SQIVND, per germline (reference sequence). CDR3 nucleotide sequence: TGTGCCAGTACAGGGCAGCTGGGGCAGCCCCAGCATTTT. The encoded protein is CASTGQLGQPQHF.

DNA of the CDR3: TGCGCCAGCAGTTTCTACAGGGGGTCTAATGAAAAACTGTTTTTT. Its protein is CASSFYRGSNEKLFF. The gene calls are TRBV5-1 and TRBJ1-4, with 8 bases aligning to TRBD1. V shed 5 bases and J 3 bases; nucleotides not matched to a gene: 6. The CDR3 spans 15 residues. Germline V gene sequence: CDR1 SGHRS, CDR2 YFSETQ. Complete variable domain (other parts from reference TRBV5-1 and TRBJ1-4): KAGVTQTPRYLIKTRGQQVTLSCSPISGHRSVSWYQQTPGQGLQFLFEYFSETQRNKGNFPGRFSGRQFSNSRSEMNVSTLELGDSALYLCASSFYRGSNEKLFFGSGTQLSVL.

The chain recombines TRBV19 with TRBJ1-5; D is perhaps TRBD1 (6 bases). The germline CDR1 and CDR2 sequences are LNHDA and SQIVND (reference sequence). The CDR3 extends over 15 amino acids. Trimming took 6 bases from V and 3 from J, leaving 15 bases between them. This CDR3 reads CASSKLTGINQPQHF. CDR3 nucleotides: TGTGCCAGTAGCAAACTCACAGGGATCAATCAGCCCCAGCATTTT.